The text below deals with one TCR beta chain. These data belong to a study of blood T cell repertoires in COVID-19. Measured with immunoSEQ multiplex PCR; TCRdb has only the in-frame clones, and not every one. Among 200,000 to 250,000 clones, about 80% were seen once, and the ten largest hold approximately 16%. CDR3 length: 13 residues. Between the trimmed V and J ends, which lost 9 bases and 0 bases, there was a span of 11 bases. CDR1 is WNHNN, CDR2 SYGVQD, per germline (reference sequence). The chain is built from TRBV10-1 and TRBJ1-1, with a weak D call TRBD1 (5 bases). Material: PBMCs or T cells enriched from blood (not recorded which). This clonotype was sampled from a man aged 40-49 years who had recovered from COVID-19. In DNA, the CDR3 is TGCGCCAGAGTGGACAACATGAACACTGAAGCTTTCTTT. It yields the protein CARVDNMNTEAFF.